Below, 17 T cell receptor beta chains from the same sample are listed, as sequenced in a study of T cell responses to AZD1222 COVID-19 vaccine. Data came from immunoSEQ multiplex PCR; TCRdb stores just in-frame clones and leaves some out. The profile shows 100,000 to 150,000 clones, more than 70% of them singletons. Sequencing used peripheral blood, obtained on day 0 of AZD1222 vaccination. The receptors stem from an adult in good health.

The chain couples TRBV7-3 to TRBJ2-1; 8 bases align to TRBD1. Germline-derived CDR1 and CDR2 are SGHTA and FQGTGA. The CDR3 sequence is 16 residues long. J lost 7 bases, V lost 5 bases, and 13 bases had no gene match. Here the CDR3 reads CASSLRQGSQRNEQFF. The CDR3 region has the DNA TGTGCCAGCAGCCTAAGACAGGGGAGTCAAAGGAATGAGCAGTTCTTC.

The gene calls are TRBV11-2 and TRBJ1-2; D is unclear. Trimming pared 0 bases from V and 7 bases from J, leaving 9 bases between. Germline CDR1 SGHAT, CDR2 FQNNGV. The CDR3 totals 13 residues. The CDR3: CASSLDRSGGYTF. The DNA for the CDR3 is TGTGCCAGCAGCTTAGATCGGAGTGGTGGCTACACCTTC.

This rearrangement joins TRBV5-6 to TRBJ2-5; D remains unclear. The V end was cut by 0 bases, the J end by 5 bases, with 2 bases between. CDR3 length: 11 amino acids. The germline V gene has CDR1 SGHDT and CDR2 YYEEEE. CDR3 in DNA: TGTGCCAGCAGCTTGGACGAGACCCAGTACTTC. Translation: CASSLDETQYF. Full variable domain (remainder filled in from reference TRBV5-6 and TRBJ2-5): DAGVTQSPTHLIKTRGQQVTLRCSPKSGHDTVSWYQQALGQGPQFIFQYYEEEERQRGNFPDRFSGHQFPNYSSELNVNALLLGDSALYLCASSLDETQYFGPGTRLLVL.

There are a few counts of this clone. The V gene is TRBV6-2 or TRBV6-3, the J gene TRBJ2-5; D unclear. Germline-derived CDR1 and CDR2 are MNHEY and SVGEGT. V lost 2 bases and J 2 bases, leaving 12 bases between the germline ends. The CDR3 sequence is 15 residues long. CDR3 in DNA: TGTGCCAGCAGTTACCCGCCAGCTCTACAAGAGACCCAGTACTTC. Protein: CASSYPPALQETQYF.

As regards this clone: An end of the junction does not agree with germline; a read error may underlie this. The CDR3 spells CASSAGLSSGNTIYF. CDR3 bases: TGTGCTAGCAGCGCGGGACTTTCCTCTGGAAACACCATATATTTT. The chain has TRBV7-7 and TRBJ1-3; the D gene is possibly TRBD1 (5 bases). The germline V gene encodes CDR1 SSHAT and CDR2 FNYEAQ (reference sequence). The CDR3 runs 15 residues.

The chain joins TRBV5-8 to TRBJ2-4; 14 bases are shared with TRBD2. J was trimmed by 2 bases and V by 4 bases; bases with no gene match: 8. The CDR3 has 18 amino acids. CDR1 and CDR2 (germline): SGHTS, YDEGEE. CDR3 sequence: CASSTGTSGGATKNIQYF. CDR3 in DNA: TGTGCCAGCAGCACGGGGACTAGCGGGGGAGCCACCAAAAACATTCAGTACTTC.

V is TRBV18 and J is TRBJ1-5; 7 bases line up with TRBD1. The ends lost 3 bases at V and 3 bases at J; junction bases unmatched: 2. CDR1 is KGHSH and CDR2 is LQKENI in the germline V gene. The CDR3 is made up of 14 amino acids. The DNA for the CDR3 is TGTGCCAGCTCACCGACAGGGAACAATCAGCCCCAGCATTTT. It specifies CASSPTGNNQPQHF.

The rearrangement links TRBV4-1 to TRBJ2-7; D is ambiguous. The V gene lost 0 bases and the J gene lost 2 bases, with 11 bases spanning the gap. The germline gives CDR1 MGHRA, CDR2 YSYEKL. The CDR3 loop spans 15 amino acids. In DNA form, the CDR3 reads TGCGCCAGCAGCCAAGAAGGTTACGGTCCCTACGAGCAGTACTTC. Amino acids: CASSQEGYGPYEQYF.

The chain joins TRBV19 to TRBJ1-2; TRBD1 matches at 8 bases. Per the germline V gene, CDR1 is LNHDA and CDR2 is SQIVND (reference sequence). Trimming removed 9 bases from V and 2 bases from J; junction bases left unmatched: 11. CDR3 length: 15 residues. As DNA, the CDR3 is TGTGCCAGCGGAGCCTCAGGGGGCGAAAACTATGGCTACACCTTC. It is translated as CASGASGGENYGYTF.

The CDR3 DNA follows: TGCGCCAGCAGCCAAGGACAGGACAATCAGCCCCAGCATTTT. Its translation: CASSQGQDNQPQHF. The chain combines TRBV4-3 with TRBJ1-5; D may be TRBD1 (6 bases). This CDR3 comprises 14 residues. Germline CDR1 reads LGHNA; CDR2 reads YSLEER. Between the trimmed V and J ends, which lost 1 base and 3 bases, there was a span of 7 bases.

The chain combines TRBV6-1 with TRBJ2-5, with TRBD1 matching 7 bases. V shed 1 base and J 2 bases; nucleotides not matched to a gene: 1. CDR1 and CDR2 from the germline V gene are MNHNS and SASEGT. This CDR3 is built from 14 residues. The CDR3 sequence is CASSEGTGQETQYF. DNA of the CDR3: TGTGCCAGCAGTGAAGGGACAGGACAAGAGACCCAGTACTTC.

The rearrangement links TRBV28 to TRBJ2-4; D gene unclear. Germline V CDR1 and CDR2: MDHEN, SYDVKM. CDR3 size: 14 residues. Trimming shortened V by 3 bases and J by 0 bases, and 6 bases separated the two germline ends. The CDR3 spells CASSLTVAKNIQYF. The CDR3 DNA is TGTGCCAGCAGTTTGACGGTAGCCAAAAACATTCAGTACTTC. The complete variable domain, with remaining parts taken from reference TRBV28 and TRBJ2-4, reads DVKVTQSSRYLVKRTGEKVFLECVQDMDHENMFWYRQDPGLGLRLIYFSYDVKMKEKGDIPEGYSVSREKKERFSLILESASTNQTSMYLCASSLTVAKNIQYFGAGTRLSVL.

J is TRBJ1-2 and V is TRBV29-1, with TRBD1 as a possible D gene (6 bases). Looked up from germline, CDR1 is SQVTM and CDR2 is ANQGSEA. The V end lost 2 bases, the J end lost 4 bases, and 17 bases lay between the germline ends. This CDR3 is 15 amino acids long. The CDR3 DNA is TGCAGCGTTGAAAGGGGGGGAAATAACCCCTATGGCTACACCTTC. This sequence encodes CSVERGGNNPYGYTF.

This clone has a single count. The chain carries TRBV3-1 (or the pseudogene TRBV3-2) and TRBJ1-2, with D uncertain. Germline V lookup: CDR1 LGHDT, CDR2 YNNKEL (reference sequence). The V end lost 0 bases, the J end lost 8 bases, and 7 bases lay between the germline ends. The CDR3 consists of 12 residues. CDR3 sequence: CASSQETRGYTF. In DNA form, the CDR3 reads TGTGCCAGCAGCCAAGAAACGCGGGGCTACACCTTC.

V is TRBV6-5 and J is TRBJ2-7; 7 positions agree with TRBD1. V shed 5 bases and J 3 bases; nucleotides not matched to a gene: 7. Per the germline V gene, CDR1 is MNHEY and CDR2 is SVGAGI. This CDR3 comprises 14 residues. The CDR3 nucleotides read TGTGCCAGCAGTCCCCCGGGACAGAGCTACGAGCAGTACTTC. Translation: CASSPPGQSYEQYF.

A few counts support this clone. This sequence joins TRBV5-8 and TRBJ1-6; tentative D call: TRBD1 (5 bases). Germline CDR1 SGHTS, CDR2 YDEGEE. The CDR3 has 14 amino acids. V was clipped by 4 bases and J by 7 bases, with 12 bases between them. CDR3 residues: CASSPGQGNSPLHF. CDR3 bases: TGTGCCAGCAGCCCTGGACAAGGGAATTCACCCCTCCACTTT.

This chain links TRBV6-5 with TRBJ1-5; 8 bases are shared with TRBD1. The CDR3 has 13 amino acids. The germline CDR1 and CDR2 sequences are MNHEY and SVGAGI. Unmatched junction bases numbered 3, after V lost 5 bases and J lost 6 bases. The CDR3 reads CASSLDRGQPQHF. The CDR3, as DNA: TGTGCCAGCAGTCTCGACAGGGGTCAGCCCCAGCATTTT.